This T cell receptor beta chain was identified during a study of T cell repertoires in cytomegalovirus infection. V lost 4 bases, J lost 7 bases, and 9 bases stayed unmatched. The CDR3 extends over 17 amino acids. CDR1 MDHEN and CDR2 SYDVKM come from the germline V gene. TCRdb analysed the reads with MiXCR anew, one entry per CDR3 protein. Of approximately 700,000 distinct CDR3 sequences listed, 35% are singletons. This TCR came from a human donor in good health (CMV status not recorded). Some clones in this sample may be carry-over from other donors' samples. The sequencing sample was made of PBMCs. The J gene is TRBJ2-3, the V gene TRBV28, with TRBD2 matching over 15 bases. DNA of the CDR3: TGTGCCAGCAGTTCCCCTCAGGGACTAGCGGGGGGAAATACGCAGTATTTT. The encoded protein is CASSSPQGLAGGNTQYF.